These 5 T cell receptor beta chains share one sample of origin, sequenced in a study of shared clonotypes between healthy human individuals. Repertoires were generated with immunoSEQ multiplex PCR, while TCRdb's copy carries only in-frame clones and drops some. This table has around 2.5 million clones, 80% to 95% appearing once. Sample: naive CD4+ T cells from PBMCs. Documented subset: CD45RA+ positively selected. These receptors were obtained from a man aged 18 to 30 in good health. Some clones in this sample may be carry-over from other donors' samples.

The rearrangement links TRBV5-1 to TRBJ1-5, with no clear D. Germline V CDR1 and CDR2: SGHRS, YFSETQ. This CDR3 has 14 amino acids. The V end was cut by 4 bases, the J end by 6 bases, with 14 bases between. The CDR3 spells CASSQLAGSQPQHF. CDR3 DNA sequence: TGCGCCAGCAGCCAGCTAGCGGGGAGTCAGCCCCAGCATTTT.

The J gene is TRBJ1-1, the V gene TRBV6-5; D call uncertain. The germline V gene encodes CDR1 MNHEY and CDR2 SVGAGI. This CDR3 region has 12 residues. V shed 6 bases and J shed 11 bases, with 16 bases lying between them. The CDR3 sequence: CASSDRTGEAFF. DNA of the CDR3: TGTGCCAGCAGCGATCGGACTGGGGAGGCTTTCTTT.

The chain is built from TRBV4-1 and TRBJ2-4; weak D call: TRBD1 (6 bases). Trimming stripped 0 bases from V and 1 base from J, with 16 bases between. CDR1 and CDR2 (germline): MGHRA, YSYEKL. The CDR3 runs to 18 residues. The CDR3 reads CASSQEPGVKFAKNIQYF. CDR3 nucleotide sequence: TGCGCCAGCAGCCAAGAGCCAGGGGTTAAGTTTGCCAAAAACATTCAGTACTTC.

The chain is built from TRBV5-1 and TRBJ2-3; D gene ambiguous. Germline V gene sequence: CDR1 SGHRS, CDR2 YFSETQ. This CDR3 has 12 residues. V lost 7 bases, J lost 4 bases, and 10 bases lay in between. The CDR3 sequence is CASLSDADTQYF. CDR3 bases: TGCGCCAGCCTATCAGATGCAGATACGCAGTATTTT.

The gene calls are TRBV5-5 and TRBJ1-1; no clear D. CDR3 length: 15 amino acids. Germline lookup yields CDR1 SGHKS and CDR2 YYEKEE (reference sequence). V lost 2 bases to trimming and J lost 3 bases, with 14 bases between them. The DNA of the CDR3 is TGTGCCAGCAGCTTTATCGGGCGCCGGGACACTGAAGCTTTCTTT. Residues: CASSFIGRRDTEAFF.